This TCR beta chain was sequenced during a study of cytomegalovirus exposure and HLA in healthy donors. Study-level findings and limits: Published work reported that the classifier diagnosed cytomegalovirus status with high specificity and sensitivity. Sequencing depth roughly uniform across donors was assumed in presence/absence analyses.

Regarding this clone: Its target is not known.

PCR amplification relied on 60 Vbeta primers (plus 13 Jbeta primers). Profiling relied on immunoSEQ multiplex PCR, and the TCRdb table lists in-frame clones only, not all of them. Of about 280,000 clones in the sample, 80% to 90% were seen once. Trimming removed 5 bases from V and 0 bases from J, with 13 bases in between. Germline values: CDR1 SGHVS, CDR2 FNYEAQ. The CDR3 extends over 16 amino acids. What was sequenced was PBMCs. This TCR was sampled from a woman younger than 35 in good health and CMV-seronegative. The chain has TRBV7-6 and TRBJ1-4, with D unclear. The CDR3, as DNA: TGTGCCAGCAGCCCAAACGCAGTTGCAACTAATGAAAAACTGTTTTTT. Translation: CASSPNAVATNEKLFF.